This record looks at one T cell receptor (beta chain) sequence and its context. This sample stems from a study of blood T cell repertoires in COVID-19. Study overall: Italy, Spain and the United States were the sources of the convalescent and acute COVID-19 samples.

The CDR3 is 12 residues long. In germline, CDR1 is SGHAT, CDR2 FQNNGV. V was pared by 5 bases and J by 4 bases, with 9 bases between. Clones were sequenced by immunoSEQ multiplex PCR, and TCRdb holds only the in-frame ones, with some missing. The sample lists some 520,000 clones, 80% to 90% seen once, with 0.75% to 0.9% in the top ten. Sequencing was done on a sample of peripheral blood. This clonotype originated in a man between 18 and 35 years old with COVID-19, enrolled during active disease. The chain uses TRBV11-2 and TRBJ2-7; D is undetermined. CDR3 residues: CASSHAAYEQYF. DNA for the CDR3: TGTGCCAGCAGCCATGCGGCGTACGAGCAGTACTTC. Looking up the rest from reference TRBV11-2 and TRBJ2-7 gives the full variable domain: EAGVAQSPRYKIIEKRQSVAFWCNPISGHATLYWYQQILGQGPKLLIQFQNNGVVDDSQLPKDRFSAERLKGVDSTLKIQPAKLEDSAVYLCASSHAAYEQYFGPGTRLTVT.